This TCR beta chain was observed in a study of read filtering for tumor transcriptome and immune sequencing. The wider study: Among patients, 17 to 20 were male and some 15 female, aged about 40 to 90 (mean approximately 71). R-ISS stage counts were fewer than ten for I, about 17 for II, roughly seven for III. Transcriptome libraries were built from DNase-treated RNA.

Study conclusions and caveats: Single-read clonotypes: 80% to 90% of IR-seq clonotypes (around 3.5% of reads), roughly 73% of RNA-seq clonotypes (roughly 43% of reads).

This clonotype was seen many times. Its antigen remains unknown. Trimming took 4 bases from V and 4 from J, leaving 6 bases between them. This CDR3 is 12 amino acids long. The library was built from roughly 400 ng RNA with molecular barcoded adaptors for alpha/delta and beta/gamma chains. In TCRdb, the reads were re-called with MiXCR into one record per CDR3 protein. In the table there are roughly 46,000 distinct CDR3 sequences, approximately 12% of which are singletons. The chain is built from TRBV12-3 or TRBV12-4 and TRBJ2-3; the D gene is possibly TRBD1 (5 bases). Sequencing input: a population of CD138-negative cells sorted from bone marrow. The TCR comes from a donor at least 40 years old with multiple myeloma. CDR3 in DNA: TGTGCCAGCAGTTGGGGCCCAGATACGCAGTATTTT. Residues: CASSWGPDTQYF.